This TCR beta chain originates from a study of T-cell memory formation after mild COVID-19. At the level of the study: In these data, TCR clusters were largely donor specific.

MiXCR was run by TCRdb on the 5' RACE reads, yielding one entry per CDR3 protein. Among 300,000 or so distinct CDR3 sequences, about a sixth were seen once, and the ten largest hold approximately 23%. Study findings and constraints: Clones contracting over day 15 to 85 were CD4/CD8 balanced, with later expanders leaning CD4+. The finding that pre-infection memory included some responding clones suggested that cross-reactive memory joined. The main location of contracting CD4+ clones was CM and EM, and that of contracting CD8+ clones was EMRA.

As regards this clonotype: Its specificity is unknown.

The receptor was isolated from a man younger than 35 who had mild COVID-19 (a few samples of this study predate the infection). Cell type and time point are not known. The sequenced material came from PBMCs or a T cell subset sorted from them (not recorded which).

In DNA form, the CDR3 reads TGCAGTGCAAGGAAGTGGGACGAGGACAATGAGCAGTTCTTC. This translates into CSARKWDEDNEQFF. The V gene is TRBV20-1, the J gene TRBJ2-1; the D gene could be TRBD1 or TRBD2 (5 bases each). The CDR3 covers 14 residues. The germline V gene encodes CDR1 DFQATT and CDR2 SNEGSKA (reference sequence). Trimming left V 6 bases short and J 5 bases short, with 17 bases between.